Listed here are 28 T cell receptor beta chains from one sample, sequenced in a study of blood T cells in healthy people across ages. A second PCR of 7 to 11 cycles used a sample-barcoded 5' primer and a J-beta primer mix. TCRdb reanalysed the 5' RACE reads using MiXCR and keeps one entry per CDR3 protein. The data hold about 1,800,000 distinct CDR3 sequences, with roughly 27% observed a single time. The sample comprised blood. The origin of the receptors is a woman aged 25 to 39 in good health.

The chain has TRBV6-5 and TRBJ1-4; weak D call: TRBD1 (6 bases). CDR1 and CDR2 (germline): MNHEY, SVGAGI. The CDR3 is 14 amino acids. Trimming left V 4 bases short and J 4 bases short, with 10 bases between. The CDR3 spells CASSSDRRNEKLFF. DNA of the CDR3: TGTGCCAGCAGTTCTGACAGGCGTAATGAAAAACTGTTTTTT.

This clonotype appeared a few times. The J gene is TRBJ2-1, the V gene TRBV5-1; 13 bases line up with TRBD2. There are 17 residues in the CDR3. Trimming took 4 bases from V and 3 from J; bases not matched to a gene: 7. Per the germline V gene, CDR1 is SGHRS and CDR2 is YFSETQ. CDR3 nucleotides: TGCGCCAGCAGCCCGAGGACTAGCGGGGGCCGCTACAATGAGCAGTTCTTC. Its protein is CASSPRTSGGRYNEQFF.

This clonotype was detected many times. V is TRBV10-1 and J is TRBJ2-7; tentative D call: TRBD2 (5 bases). This CDR3 comprises 15 residues. The V gene's germline CDR1 is WNHNN and CDR2 SYGVQD (reference sequence). V was shortened by 3 bases and J by 2 bases, with 14 bases between the two germline ends. The CDR3 is CASSDPRLPAYEQYF. The DNA for the CDR3 is TGCGCCAGCAGTGATCCGCGACTACCAGCCTACGAGCAGTACTTC.

This clonotype was seen only a few times. The chain carries TRBV3-1 and TRBJ2-5; possible D gene TRBD2, 7 bases. The DNA end is a closer match to TRBJ2-7, so the J assignment may be wrong. The CDR3 is 15 amino acids. CDR1 and CDR2 (germline): LGHDT, YNNKEL (reference sequence). This CDR3 reads CASSQGGGLLDEQYF. The CDR3 bases are TGTGCCAGCAGCCAAGGAGGGGGACTACTGGACGAGCAGTACTTC.

This clonotype was seen ten or more times. The chain uses TRBV9 and TRBJ2-7; 9 bases line up with TRBD1. This CDR3 contains 14 residues. Looked up from germline, CDR1 is SGDLS and CDR2 is YYNGEE. V shed 2 bases and J 5 bases; nucleotides not matched to a gene: 5. CDR3 amino acids: CASSVRDRVNEQYF. The DNA for the CDR3 is TGTGCCAGCAGCGTCCGGGACAGGGTGAACGAGCAGTACTTC. Supplemented by reference TRBV9 and TRBJ2-7, the full variable domain reads DSGVTQTPKHLITATGQRVTLRCSPRSGDLSVYWYQQSLDQGLQFLIQYYNGEERAKGNILERFSAQQFPDLHSELNLSSLELGDSALYFCASSVRDRVNEQYFGPGTRLTVT.

CDR3 region: CASSVYRGVNTEAFF. The CDR3 bases are TGTGCCAGCAGCGTGTACAGGGGGGTGAACACTGAAGCTTTCTTT. V and J are TRBV7-8 and TRBJ1-1, with TRBD1 matching over 8 bases. V shed 5 bases, J shed 0 bases, and the junction held 5 bases outside the gene matches. The germline V gene has CDR1 SGHVS and CDR2 FQNEAQ. This CDR3 contains 15 residues.

The table lists this clonotype with a few counts. V is TRBV7-2 and J is TRBJ1-6; maybe TRBD1 (6 bases). CDR3 length: 15 amino acids. The germline gives CDR1 SGHTA, CDR2 FQGNSA. Trimming removed 5 bases from V and 10 bases from J, with 18 bases in between. CDR3 in amino acids: CASSLGGQAGSPLHF. CDR3 nucleotide sequence: TGTGCCAGCAGCCTAGGGGGACAAGCAGGATCACCCCTCCACTTT.

This clonotype appeared a few times. This chain links TRBV12-5 with TRBJ2-4, with D perhaps TRBD1 or TRBD2 (5 bases each). The end of the DNA fits TRBJ2-7 better, so the J call may be wrong. CDR1 is LGHNT and CDR2 is FRNRAP in the germline V gene. There are 12 residues in the CDR3. The CDR3 DNA reads TGTGCTAGTGTGGAGGACACCTACGAGCAGTACTTC. It is translated as CASVEDTYEQYF.

This clonotype was detected only a few times. This chain connects TRBV4-3 to TRBJ2-1, with 7 bases aligning to TRBD2. The CDR3 is made up of 16 amino acids. Germline CDR1 LGHNA, CDR2 YSLEER. The V segment lost 2 bases and the J segment 4 bases; nucleotides outside the gene matches: 8. CDR3 DNA sequence: TGCGCCAGCAGCCAATTCGCGGGAGACGGTTACAATGAGCAGTTCTTC. Its translation: CASSQFAGDGYNEQFF.

This chain uses TRBV7-2 with TRBJ2-6; possible D gene TRBD1, 6 bases. V lost 2 bases and J lost 3, with 8 bases in between. Germline V gives CDR1 SGHTA, CDR2 FQGNSA. There are 15 residues in the CDR3. CDR3 region: CASSLQGYGANVLTF. CDR3 DNA sequence: TGTGCCAGCAGCTTACAGGGGTATGGGGCCAACGTCCTGACTTTC.

The gene calls are TRBV4-1 and TRBJ2-5; TRBD2 matches 11 bases. The CDR3 loop spans 16 amino acids. J gave up 3 bases and V 4 bases, and 7 bases lay outside the gene matches. CDR1 is MGHRA, CDR2 YSYEKL, per germline. Here the CDR3 DNA reads TGCGCCAGCAGCCCCCTCGTACTAGCGGGGGAAGAGACCCAGTACTTC. It is translated as CASSPLVLAGEETQYF.

This clonotype has a single count. V is TRBV5-1 and J is TRBJ2-1, with 10 bases aligning to TRBD1. CDR3 length: 16 amino acids. From germline, CDR1 is SGHRS and CDR2 YFSETQ. The V gene end was trimmed by 0 bases and the J gene end by 7 bases; junction bases not matched to a gene: 7. The CDR3 is CASSLAWTGGWNEQFF. CDR3 in DNA: TGCGCCAGCAGCTTGGCCTGGACAGGGGGATGGAATGAGCAGTTCTTC.

The chain links TRBV5-1 to TRBJ2-1; 7 bases are shared with TRBD1. The germline V gene encodes CDR1 SGHRS and CDR2 YFSETQ. The CDR3 is 15 amino acids. V lost 0 bases, J lost 8 bases, and 8 bases stayed unmatched. The CDR3 is CASSLGQGYRDEQFF. The CDR3 DNA is TGCGCCAGCAGCTTGGGACAGGGTTACCGGGATGAGCAGTTCTTC.

A note on this clonotype: This CDR3 is missing its conserved last phenylalanine or tryptophan, likely due to a read error. This rearrangement joins TRBV5-1 to TRBJ1-1; D is unresolved. The V gene's germline CDR1 is SGHRS and CDR2 YFSETQ. CDR3 length: 15 amino acids. Trimming shortened V by 2 bases and J by 4 bases, and 15 bases separated the two germline ends. The CDR3 reads CASSLTTAKSTEAFC. The CDR3 coding sequence is TGCGCCAGCAGCTTAACAACAGCAAAGAGCACTGAAGCTTTCTGT.

This clonotype appeared a few times. The chain has TRBV20-1 and TRBJ1-2, with D possibly TRBD1 on 5 matching bases. Germline values: CDR1 DFQATT, CDR2 SNEGSKA (reference sequence). Trimming took 5 bases from V and 9 from J, leaving 13 bases between them. The CDR3 totals 11 residues. CDR3 DNA sequence: TGCAGTGCTCTGCCGGGACCTAGCTACACCTTC. Amino acids: CSALPGPSYTF.

There are a few counts of this clonotype. V usage is TRBV12-5 and J usage is TRBJ2-5, with 10 bases fitting TRBD1. The CDR3 length is 15 residues. Losses at the gene ends were 5 bases for V and 3 bases for J; bases not matched to a gene: 6. CDR1 and CDR2 (germline): LGHNT, FRNRAP. The CDR3 DNA sequence: TGTGCTAGTGGTACCGGGGGACAGGGGAAAGAGACCCAGTACTTC. Its translation: CASGTGGQGKETQYF.

This sequence joins TRBV18 and TRBJ2-3, with TRBD2 matching over 8 bases. The CDR3 runs to 15 residues. CDR1 KGHSH and CDR2 LQKENI come from the germline V gene. The J segment lost 6 bases and the V segment lost 3 bases, leaving 8 bases of the junction unmatched. The CDR3 is CASSPTAGGPDTQYF. CDR3 bases: TGTGCCAGCTCACCGACGGCGGGGGGTCCCGATACGCAGTATTTT. Combining the CDR3 with reference TRBV18 and TRBJ2-3 gives the whole variable domain NAGVMQNPRHLVRRRGQEARLRCSPMKGHSHVYWYRQLPEEGLKFMVYLQKENIIDESGMPKERFSAEFPKEGPSILRIQQVVRGDSAAYFCASSPTAGGPDTQYFGPGTRLTVL.

This clonotype was recorded at least ten times. The chain has TRBV18 and TRBJ1-2, with 9 bases matching TRBD1. After removal of 3 bases from V and 2 bases from J, the junction contained 4 bases not matched to a gene. Germline CDR1 KGHSH, CDR2 LQKENI. The CDR3 has 15 amino acids. CDR3 amino acids: CASSPPTGGNYGYTF. CDR3 bases: TGTGCCAGCTCACCCCCGACAGGGGGAAACTATGGCTACACCTTC.

The chain uses TRBV7-2 and TRBJ2-3, with 8 positions matching TRBD2. V dropped 4 bases and J dropped 0; count of bases not matched to a gene: 9. The length of the CDR3 is 17 residues. CDR1 and CDR2 (germline): SGHTA, FQGNSA. The CDR3 coding sequence is TGTGCCAGCAGCTCTCCGGGACTAGTTTCTAGCACAGATACGCAGTATTTT. Its translation: CASSSPGLVSSTDTQYF.

With respect to this clonotype: This may arise from a read error, as a much more abundant clone is one base away. This chain connects TRBV29-1 to TRBJ2-5, with D tentatively TRBD1 or TRBD2 (5 bases each). CDR1 and CDR2 from the germline V gene are SQVTM and ANQGSEA. The CDR3 loop spans 13 amino acids. CDR3 nucleotides: TGCAGCGCTGCTCAGAGGGGCCAAGGGACCCAGTACTTC. Encoded protein: CSAAQRGQGTQYF.

This clonotype was detected ten times or more. The chain recombines TRBV12-3 or TRBV12-4 with TRBJ2-5, with 7 bases fitting TRBD1. The V and J ends lost 9 bases and 5 bases, in that order; junction bases with no gene match: 3. The CDR3 covers 11 residues. The CDR3: CARTQGETQYF. In DNA, the CDR3 is TGTGCCAGGACACAGGGGGAGACCCAGTACTTC.

The chain is built from TRBV2 and TRBJ2-3; D not resolved. Germline loops: CDR1 SNHLY, CDR2 FYNNEI. Trimming stripped 4 bases from V and 2 bases from J, with 16 bases between. This CDR3 has 16 amino acids. DNA for the CDR3: TGTGCCAGCAGTGCCAGGCCCTCACTCAACACAGATACGCAGTATTTT. Amino acids: CASSARPSLNTDTQYF.

The sample holds a few counts of this clonotype. The CDR3 DNA sequence: TGTGCCACCAGCGGGGGATGGCGGAGGACAGGGGGTAATCAGCCCCAGCATTTT. This encodes CATSGGWRRTGGNQPQHF. The chain combines TRBV15 with TRBJ1-5, with TRBD1 matching over 10 bases. V lost 5 bases and J lost 4; bases outside the gene matches: 14. The CDR3 sequence is 18 residues long. CDR1 and CDR2 from the germline V gene are LNHNV and YYDKDF (reference sequence).

A word on this clonotype: Being one base from a much bigger clone, this may be a read error. J is TRBJ2-5 and V is TRBV11-2; D may correspond to TRBD1 or TRBD2 (5 bases each). The J call may be faulty, since TRBJ2-4 better matches the DNA end. CDR1 is SGHAT and CDR2 is FQNNGV in the germline V gene. The CDR3 runs to 14 residues. Written as DNA, the CDR3 is TGTGCCAGCAGCGGGTTGGAGGACATGAACATTCAGTACTTC. This translates into CASSGLEDMNIQYF.

The rearrangement links TRBV7-9 to TRBJ2-7; D is possibly TRBD2 (5 bases). Between the trimmed V and J ends, which lost 2 bases and 5 bases, there was a span of 10 bases. Germline lookup yields CDR1 SEHNR and CDR2 FQNEAQ (reference sequence). This CDR3 contains 13 residues. Written as DNA, the CDR3 is TGTGCCAGCAGCTTACCGGGGTTCAACGAGCAGTACTTC. It specifies CASSLPGFNEQYF.

This clonotype has a handful of counts. The chain joins TRBV18 to TRBJ2-7; D remains unclear. V was cut by 6 bases and J by 5 bases, with 14 bases left in between. The CDR3 loop spans 13 amino acids. The germline V gene has CDR1 KGHSH and CDR2 LQKENI. CDR3 sequence: CASSSGSADEQYF. CDR3 bases: TGTGCCAGCTCGTCCGGATCAGCCGACGAGCAGTACTTC.

This clonotype was observed a few times. This chain uses TRBV7-2 with TRBJ1-2; possible D gene TRBD1, 5 bases. Trimming pared 5 bases from V and 7 bases from J, leaving 23 bases between. Germline-derived CDR1 and CDR2 are SGHTA and FQGNSA. The CDR3 has 16 residues. CDR3 residues: CASSHSTGVRGVGYTF. The CDR3 coding sequence is TGTGCCAGCAGCCACTCCACCGGGGTTCGGGGGGTTGGCTACACCTTC.

As concerns this clonotype: At one boundary the junction diverges from the germline segment, which might be a read error. The CDR3 nucleotides are TGTGCCGGCAGCGGGAGCGGGAGCGCTAACACCGGGGAGCTGTTTTTT. It is translated as CAGSGSGSANTGELFF. The chain has TRBV7-2 and TRBJ2-2; 8 bases are shared with TRBD2. CDR1 and CDR2 from the germline V gene are SGHTA and FQGNSA. This CDR3 contains 16 residues.